These T cell receptor beta chains were read from a single sample in a study of vaccination and CD4 T cells after COVID-19. The antigens of these receptors remain unknown. TCRdb independently ran MiXCR on the PCR reads; one entry per CDR3 protein. This table holds about 14,000 distinct CDR3 sequences, roughly 50% found once. Input material: CD4+ T cells from blood, cultured in vitro. The receptors were gathered from a human donor who had recovered from COVID-19. Each CDR3 is given with its conserved first and last residue. The D gene is left open where the match is weak. Some rows mark clone size as missing; the rest say once, few, many or name a class of expanded clone.

CDR3,DNA,V,D,size,length,J
CASSETPPGPQRGELFF,TGCGCCAGCAGTGAAACTCCGCCCGGACCGCAAAGGGGGGAGCTGTTTTTT,TRBV10-1,-,-,17,TRBJ2-2
CASSYPTRGGQETQYF,TGTGCCAGCAGTTACCCGACTCGGGGGGGCCAAGAGACCCAGTACTTC,TRBV6-2/TRBV6-3,TRBD2,-,16,TRBJ2-5
CASNGDNYGYTF,TGTGCCAGCAACGGGGATAACTATGGCTACACCTTC,TRBV6-1,-,-,12,TRBJ1-2
CASSLPTGDGYTF,TGTGCCAGCAGCTTACCAACAGGGGATGGCTACACCTTC,TRBV7-6,TRBD1,-,13,TRBJ1-2
CASSTGTRLRDTQYF,TGTGCCAGTAGTACCGGGACTAGGCTGAGGGATACGCAGTATTTT,TRBV19,TRBD2,once,15,TRBJ2-3
CASKKAGTGGLNEQFF,TGTGCCAGCAAAAAAGCTGGGACAGGGGGCTTGAATGAGCAGTTCTTC,TRBV6-1,TRBD1,-,16,TRBJ2-1
CSARGQGYVEETQYF,TGCAGTGCTAGAGGACAGGGGTACGTCGAAGAGACCCAGTACTTC,TRBV20-1,TRBD1,-,15,TRBJ2-5
CASSDRDRGLYNEQFF,TGTGCCAGCAGTGATCGGGACAGGGGACTCTACAATGAGCAGTTCTTC,TRBV6-1,TRBD1,few,16,TRBJ2-1
CASSIDLSGRRNQPQHF,TGTGCCAGTAGTATAGACCTATCGGGACGAAGAAATCAGCCCCAGCATTTT,TRBV19,-,-,17,TRBJ1-5
CASSRRQGVNQPQHF,TGTGCCAGTAGTCGTCGCCAGGGCGTCAATCAGCCCCAGCATTTT,TRBV19,-,medium-sized,15,TRBJ1-5
CASSSSGGSNQPQHF,TGTGCCAGCAGCAGTTCGGGGGGTAGCAATCAGCCCCAGCATTTT,TRBV6-1,-,-,15,TRBJ1-5
CASSPAGAVNIQYF,TGTGCCAGCAGCCCAGCGGGAGCGGTGAACATTCAGTACTTC,TRBV7-9,TRBD2,-,14,TRBJ2-4
CATKASGGGGSGTQYF,TGTGCCACCAAGGCTAGCGGGGGGGGTGGGTCAGGGACGCAGTATTTT,TRBV24-1,TRBD2,-,16,TRBJ2-3
CASSYAGTGTANYGYTF,TGTGCCAGCAGTTACGCGGGAACCGGGACAGCTAACTATGGCTACACCTTC,TRBV6-5,TRBD1,-,17,TRBJ1-2
CASRGSNYGYTF,TGTGCCAGCAGAGGGTCAAACTATGGCTACACCTTC,TRBV27,-,-,12,TRBJ1-2
CASSEVRGNTIYF,TGTGCCAGCAGTGAAGTGAGGGGAAACACCATATATTTT,TRBV6-1,-,-,13,TRBJ1-3
CASSAGSHYEQYF,TGTGCCAGCAGCGCCGGGAGCCACTACGAGCAGTACTTC,TRBV6-1,-,-,13,TRBJ2-7
CASSRGARTGTNSGNTIYF,TGTGCCAGCAGCCGGGGGGCAAGAACAGGGACGAACTCTGGAAACACCATATATTTT,TRBV27,-,few,19,TRBJ1-3
CASRTGSSYEQYF,TGCGCCAGCAGAACAGGGAGCTCCTACGAGCAGTACTTC,TRBV5-1,-,-,13,TRBJ2-7
CSARTIPSGGITDTQYF,TGCAGTGCTAGAACTATACCTAGCGGGGGAATCACAGATACGCAGTATTTT,TRBV20-1,TRBD2,-,17,TRBJ2-3
CSARQESEPQHF,TGCAGTGCTAGACAGGAATCGGAGCCCCAGCATTTT,TRBV20-1,-,-,12,TRBJ1-5
CASSMKRGTEKLFF,TGTGCCAGTAGTATGAAAAGGGGAACTGAAAAACTGTTTTTT,TRBV19,-,-,14,TRBJ1-4
CASTQGTSGNTIYF,TGTGCCAGCACCCAGGGGACCTCTGGAAACACCATATATTTT,TRBV28,-,few,14,TRBJ1-3
CASSWTGTQETQYF,TGTGCCAGCAGCTGGACCGGGACTCAAGAGACCCAGTACTTC,TRBV11-2,-,-,14,TRBJ2-5
CSARGVVLTRGEQFF,TGCAGTGCTAGGGGGGTGGTCTTGACCCGTGGTGAGCAGTTCTTC,TRBV20-1,-,-,15,TRBJ2-1
CAGDRGTVSDTQYF,TGTGCCGGGGACAGGGGGACAGTGTCAGATACGCAGTATTTT,TRBV2,TRBD1,-,14,TRBJ2-3
CASSKYHGNTIYF,TGTGCCAGCAGCAAATATCATGGAAACACCATATATTTT,TRBV7-2,-,-,13,TRBJ1-3
CAISKTTEEQYF,TGTGCCATCAGTAAAACGACGGAAGAGCAGTACTTC,TRBV10-3,-,-,12,TRBJ2-7
CASSDNLSGTGELFF,TGTGCCAGCAGTGACAATTTATCTGGGACCGGGGAGCTGTTTTTT,TRBV6-4,-,-,15,TRBJ2-2
CASSHRFSGANVLTF,TGCGCCAGCAGCCACAGATTCTCTGGGGCCAACGTCCTGACTTTC,TRBV5-1,-,medium-sized,15,TRBJ2-6
CASSQGDRFNYGYTF,TGTGCCAGCAGCCAAGGGGACAGGTTCAACTATGGCTACACCTTC,TRBV4-2,TRBD1,few,15,TRBJ1-2
CASPHLLGRNTIYF,TGCGCCAGCCCGCACCTATTGGGTCGAAACACCATATATTTT,TRBV23-1,-,-,14,TRBJ1-3
CASSLNGREFF,TGTGCCAGCAGTTTAAACGGGAGGGAGTTCTTC,TRBV27,TRBD2,-,11,TRBJ2-1
CASSRGLAGAGELFF,TGTGCCAGCAGCAGGGGACTAGCGGGTGCCGGGGAGCTGTTTTTT,TRBV5-4,TRBD2,-,15,TRBJ2-2
CASSPPGQGINSPLHF,TGTGCCAGCTCACCACCGGGACAGGGGATTAATTCACCCCTCCACTTT,TRBV18,TRBD1,-,16,TRBJ1-6
CSATTGRLNINSPLHF,TGCAGTGCCACGACAGGGAGGTTAAATATTAATTCACCCCTCCACTTT,TRBV20-1,TRBD1,medium-sized,16,TRBJ1-6
CASSLVAGGGDEQFF,TGTGCCAGCAGCTTAGTGGCGGGGGGGGGCGATGAGCAGTTCTTC,TRBV7-2,TRBD2,-,15,TRBJ2-1
CASSITGVTGELFF,TGTGCCAGTAGTATTACGGGGGTCACCGGGGAGCTGTTTTTT,TRBV19,-,-,14,TRBJ2-2
CASSSGTADRRKYNQPQHF,TGTGCCAGCAGCTCCGGGACAGCCGACCGCAGAAAGTACAATCAGCCCCAGCATTTT,TRBV7-2,TRBD1,-,19,TRBJ1-5
CASSLQGQETQYF,TGTGCCAGCAGTCTCCAAGGACAAGAGACCCAGTACTTC,TRBV2,-,few,13,TRBJ2-5
CASSIEWVNTEAFF,TGTGCCAGTAGTATAGAGTGGGTGAACACTGAAGCTTTCTTT,TRBV19,-,-,14,TRBJ1-1
CSAKPGLTDTQYF,TGCAGTGCAAAACCGGGTTTAACAGATACGCAGTATTTT,TRBV20-1,-,few,13,TRBJ2-3
CASSPRQGSLNGYTF,TGTGCCAGCAGTCCCAGACAGGGGAGCCTAAATGGCTACACCTTC,TRBV27,TRBD1,few,15,TRBJ1-2
CSARNRDEQYF,TGCAGTGCGCGCAACCGGGACGAGCAGTACTTC,TRBV20-1,-,few,11,TRBJ2-7
CTSSRQGPMNTEAFF,TGTACCAGCAGTAGGCAGGGGCCCATGAACACTGAAGCTTTCTTT,TRBV2,-,-,15,TRBJ1-1
CATSRDLPPFSGANVLTF,TGTGCCACCAGCAGAGATCTACCCCCTTTCTCTGGGGCCAACGTCCTGACTTTC,TRBV15,-,once,18,TRBJ2-6
CASSSPRDRGLANTGELFF,TGTGCCAGCAGCTCCCCTCGGGACAGGGGCTTAGCGAACACCGGGGAGCTGTTTTTT,TRBV7-9,TRBD1,-,19,TRBJ2-2
CASSLGGMAGVSSDTQYF,TGTGCCAGCAGCTTAGGCGGGATGGCGGGGGTTTCATCAGATACGCAGTATTTT,TRBV7-6,TRBD2,few,18,TRBJ2-3
CASSYKGTYEQYF,TGTGCCAGCAGTTATAAGGGAACCTACGAGCAGTACTTC,TRBV6-5,-,-,13,TRBJ2-7
CASSEGQGPYNEQFF,TGTGCCAGCAGTGAAGGACAGGGGCCCTACAATGAGCAGTTCTTC,TRBV2,TRBD1,-,15,TRBJ2-1
CASSYVSQFPLHF,TGTGCCAGCAGTTACGTCAGCCAATTTCCACTCCACTTT,TRBV6-5,-,once,13,TRBJ1-6